A selection of T cell receptor beta chains follows, all from one sample in a study of blood T cell repertoires in COVID-19. Some clones are missing from TCRdb's copy, which holds only in-frame ones; the method was immunoSEQ multiplex PCR. The table includes over 200,000 clones, over 80% detected once. The sample taken for sequencing was peripheral blood. The origin of the receptors is a man aged 40-55 years with acute or convalescent COVID-19. The CDR3 runs from the conserved cysteine through the conserved F or W. Fields, in order: V gene, clone size, CDR3 protein. Clone sizes are given selectively: once, few, many, or a class where the clone is expanded.

v_gene: TRBV9; abundance: once; CDR3aa: CASSDETGLLTEAFF
v_gene: TRBV19; abundance: .; CDR3aa: CASSIIYDRGQSPLHF
v_gene: TRBV19; abundance: once; CDR3aa: CASSATGNTEAFF
v_gene: TRBV3-1/TRBV3-2; abundance: .; CDR3aa: CASSPRASGSNEQFF
v_gene: TRBV4-2; abundance: .; CDR3aa: CASSQSGTEKDYEQYF
v_gene: TRBV4-2; abundance: .; CDR3aa: CASSQDLVSEKLFF
v_gene: TRBV30; abundance: .; CDR3aa: CAWTKQGSEKLFF
v_gene: TRBV16; abundance: .; CDR3aa: CASSRGQSSYNSPLHF
v_gene: TRBV6-5; abundance: .; CDR3aa: CASRPWQGQETQYF
v_gene: TRBV9; abundance: .; CDR3aa: CASSAGVGEQFF
v_gene: TRBV29-1; abundance: .; CDR3aa: CSASRDRAETQYF
v_gene: TRBV5-1; abundance: .; CDR3aa: CASSVTGFEKLFF
v_gene: TRBV18; abundance: .; CDR3aa: CASSPILWETQYF
v_gene: TRBV5-5; abundance: .; CDR3aa: CASSLPQGEKLFF
v_gene: TRBV6-5; abundance: .; CDR3aa: CASSSGYSNQPQHF
v_gene: TRBV6-5; abundance: many; CDR3aa: CASRLNTEAFF
v_gene: TRBV2; abundance: .; CDR3aa: CASSRDRGETQYF
v_gene: TRBV3-1/TRBV3-2; abundance: .; CDR3aa: CASSQPLGQGDFNSPLHF
v_gene: TRBV5-1; abundance: .; CDR3aa: CASSLGRGLAGEDEQFF
v_gene: TRBV7-2; abundance: few; CDR3aa: CASSLVVGRANQPQHF
v_gene: TRBV5-6; abundance: .; CDR3aa: CASSLTENTEAFF
v_gene: TRBV30; abundance: .; CDR3aa: CAWSVQGAETEAFF
v_gene: TRBV10-2; abundance: .; CDR3aa: CASSDRNYGYTF
v_gene: TRBV6-5; abundance: few; CDR3aa: CASTPDSPTNEKLFF
v_gene: TRBV19; abundance: once; CDR3aa: CASSRGGRDTEAFF
v_gene: TRBV19; abundance: .; CDR3aa: CASSNWLDSYNEQFF
v_gene: TRBV5-6; abundance: .; CDR3aa: CASSDTDRARSGNTIYF
v_gene: TRBV7-8; abundance: once; CDR3aa: CASSFTLAGGPLAKNIQYF
v_gene: TRBV19; abundance: .; CDR3aa: CASNAAFNYGYTF
v_gene: TRBV18; abundance: .; CDR3aa: CASSPSQGFVDGYTF
v_gene: TRBV3-1/TRBV3-2; abundance: .; CDR3aa: CASSFRGGERETQYF
v_gene: TRBV19; abundance: few; CDR3aa: CASNSWGPGNTIYF
v_gene: TRBV19; abundance: .; CDR3aa: CASSIMAAGQPQHF
v_gene: TRBV2; abundance: few; CDR3aa: CASKPNSGWSYEQYF
v_gene: TRBV5-6; abundance: .; CDR3aa: CASSSPGGYGYTF
v_gene: TRBV5-4; abundance: .; CDR3aa: CASSHRLAGSREQYF
v_gene: TRBV27; abundance: .; CDR3aa: CASTRTGGAYEQYF
v_gene: TRBV5-1; abundance: .; CDR3aa: CASSPQTNYNEQFF
v_gene: TRBV5-1; abundance: .; CDR3aa: CASSPGQGPNQPQHF
v_gene: TRBV7-3; abundance: .; CDR3aa: CASSLTGLAGSENIQYF
v_gene: TRBV10-2; abundance: once; CDR3aa: CASSDGMTGGQETQYF
v_gene: TRBV19; abundance: .; CDR3aa: CASSNTGKGQYF
v_gene: TRBV7-9; abundance: .; CDR3aa: CASSHDIQAEAFF
v_gene: TRBV30; abundance: few; CDR3aa: CAWSVGRGRSYEQYF
v_gene: TRBV9; abundance: .; CDR3aa: CASSVSGGAPGELFF
v_gene: TRBV5-4; abundance: .; CDR3aa: CASSLGVGYTF
v_gene: TRBV19; abundance: .; CDR3aa: CASSSTGFNEQFF
v_gene: TRBV6-5; abundance: .; CDR3aa: CASSYSYMATNEKLFF
v_gene: TRBV3-1/TRBV3-2; abundance: .; CDR3aa: CASSQRDSNYGYTF
v_gene: TRBV19; abundance: .; CDR3aa: CASSTLATRYEQYF
v_gene: TRBV4-2; abundance: once; CDR3aa: CASSQIRTGVSPIAKNIQYF
v_gene: TRBV7-6; abundance: once; CDR3aa: CASSPLPGVPGSYNEQFF
v_gene: TRBV5-5; abundance: .; CDR3aa: CASSLGLAGGRYEQYF
v_gene: TRBV7-8; abundance: .; CDR3aa: CASSFSRVTDTQYF
v_gene: TRBV5-1; abundance: .; CDR3aa: CASSLTQGTDTQYF
v_gene: TRBV19; abundance: .; CDR3aa: CASSPIGTRVDYEQYF
v_gene: TRBV7-9; abundance: .; CDR3aa: CASSLGGTIYNEQFF
v_gene: TRBV6-1; abundance: .; CDR3aa: CASSDLGQGAADEQFF
v_gene: TRBV29-1; abundance: .; CDR3aa: CSVQVIRGSYEQYF
v_gene: TRBV25-1; abundance: .; CDR3aa: CASMWGGLNTGELFF